This TCR beta chain is from a study of blood T cell repertoires in COVID-19. The germline gives CDR1 MNHEY, CDR2 SVGAGI. The CDR3 length is 15 residues. The V and J ends lost 8 bases and 5 bases respectively, with 20 bases between them. Here immunoSEQ multiplex PCR was the method, and the copy in TCRdb shows in-frame clones only, minus some. The sample holds more than 100,000 clones, 87% seen once. This clone has more than one count but fewer than ten. The V gene is TRBV6-5, the J gene TRBJ2-3; possibly TRBD2 for D (5 bases). The TCR comes from a man in his forties or fifties with active COVID-19. The sequencing input was peripheral blood. Here the CDR3 reads CASSTGWASLDTQYF. CDR3 in DNA: TGTGCCAGCTCGACCGGTTGGGCTAGCTTAGATACGCAGTATTTT.